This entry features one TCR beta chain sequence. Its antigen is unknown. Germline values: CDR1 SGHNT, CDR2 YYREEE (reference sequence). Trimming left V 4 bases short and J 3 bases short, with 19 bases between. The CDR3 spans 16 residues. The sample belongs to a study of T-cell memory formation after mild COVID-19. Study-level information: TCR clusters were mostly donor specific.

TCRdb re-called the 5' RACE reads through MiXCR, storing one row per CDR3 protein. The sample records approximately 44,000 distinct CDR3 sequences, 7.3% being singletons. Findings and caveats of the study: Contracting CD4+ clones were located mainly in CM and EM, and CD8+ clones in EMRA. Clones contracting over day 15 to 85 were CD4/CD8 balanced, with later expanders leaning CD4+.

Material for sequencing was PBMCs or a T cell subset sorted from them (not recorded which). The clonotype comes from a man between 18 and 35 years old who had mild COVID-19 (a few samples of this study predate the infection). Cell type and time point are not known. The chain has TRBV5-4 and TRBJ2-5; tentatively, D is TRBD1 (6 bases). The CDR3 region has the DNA TGTGCCAGCAGCCCGCGCGGACAGCAATCTAAAGAGACCCAGTACTTC. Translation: CASSPRGQQSKETQYF.